What follows are 14 T cell receptor beta chains derived from one specimen sequenced in a study of blood T cell repertoires in COVID-19. TCRdb keeps only in-frame clones here, not all; method: immunoSEQ multiplex PCR. This sample has roughly 250,000 clones, with about 83% found just once. Sequencing was done on a sample of peripheral blood. The receptors derive from a man in his fifties or sixties with acute or convalescent COVID-19.

This rearrangement joins TRBV29-1 to TRBJ1-2, with D possibly matching TRBD1 (5 bases). Between the trimmed V and J ends, which lost 5 bases and 7 bases, there was a span of 14 bases. There are 12 residues in the CDR3. Germline values: CDR1 SQVTM, CDR2 ANQGSEA. The CDR3 here is CSVTGGVGGYTF. The CDR3 nucleotides read TGCAGCGTTACAGGCGGGGTGGGTGGCTACACCTTC.

The chain couples TRBV18 to TRBJ2-3; D not resolved. There are 13 residues in the CDR3. Germline V gene lookup returns CDR1 KGHSH and CDR2 LQKENI. Trimming removed 5 bases from V and 4 bases from J, with 10 bases in between. CDR3 sequence (DNA): TGTGCCAGCTCAGGAGTTCCCCCAGATACGCAGTATTTT. Translated, it gives CASSGVPPDTQYF.

The chain uses TRBV2 and TRBJ2-1; possibly TRBD1 for D (6 bases). V lost 5 bases and J 6 bases, leaving 11 bases between the germline ends. Germline values: CDR1 SNHLY, CDR2 FYNNEI. This CDR3 contains 13 residues. CDR3 region: CASSLTGFNEQFF. CDR3 coding DNA: TGTGCCAGCAGTCTTACAGGGTTCAATGAGCAGTTCTTC. The full variable domain, completed using reference TRBV2 and TRBJ2-1, is EPEVTQTPSHQVTQMGQEVILRCVPISNHLYFYWYRQILGQKVEFLVSFYNNEISEKSEIFDDQFSVERPDGSNFTLKIRSTKLEDSAMYFCASSLTGFNEQFFGPGTRLTVL.

CDR3 DNA sequence: TGTGCCACCAGTGATGACAGGGCTCGGGTCACCGGGGAGCTGTTTTTT. Protein: CATSDDRARVTGELFF. The V call is TRBV24-1, the J call TRBJ2-2; 7 nucleotides match TRBD1. This CDR3 is 16 amino acids long. J was trimmed by 4 bases and V by 3 bases; bases with no gene match: 7. Germline V lookup: CDR1 KGHDR, CDR2 SFDVKD.

Points on this clone: Other DNA sequences in the sample encode the same CDR3. The V and J genes are TRBV5-1 and TRBJ1-1; TRBD1 is a possible D gene (5 bases). Germline CDR1 SGHRS, CDR2 YFSETQ. V lost 5 bases, J lost 1 base, and 9 bases lay in between. The CDR3 totals 13 residues. CDR3 in amino acids: CASSYGQNTEAFF. The CDR3 DNA sequence: TGCGCCAGCAGTTATGGACAGAACACTGAAGCTTTCTTT.

The chain links TRBV7-8 to TRBJ2-7; a weak D match, TRBD1 (6 bases). Trimming pared 6 bases from V and 5 bases from J, leaving 14 bases between. The germline gives CDR1 SGHVS, CDR2 FQNEAQ. There are 13 residues in the CDR3. CDR3 in DNA: TGTGCCAGCAGACTACAGGGTGACGACGAGCAGTACTTC. Translation: CASRLQGDDEQYF.

The J gene is TRBJ1-3, the V gene TRBV7-9; maybe TRBD1 (6 bases). V was cut by 1 base and J by 3 bases, with 10 bases left in between. The CDR3 spans 15 residues. CDR1 and CDR2 from the germline V gene are SEHNR and FQNEAQ (reference sequence). The CDR3 protein is CASSLGQALGNTIYF. In DNA, the CDR3 is TGTGCCAGCAGCTTAGGACAGGCACTTGGAAACACCATATATTTT.

The J gene is TRBJ2-7, the V gene TRBV6-5; D is undetermined. Trimming cost V 8 bases and J 0 bases, with 8 bases left between them. Germline V gene lookup returns CDR1 MNHEY and CDR2 SVGAGI. CDR3 size: 12 residues. The CDR3 nucleotides read TGTGCCAGCGATCCAGGCTCCTACGAGCAGTACTTC. Its protein product is CASDPGSYEQYF.

This clone was recorded at least ten times. The chain uses TRBV7-9 and TRBJ1-6; no firm D call. With 5 bases removed from V and 13 bases from J, the gap between germline ends came to 6 bases. The CDR3 extends over 10 amino acids. Germline assignment: CDR1 SEHNR and CDR2 FQNEAQ (reference sequence). For the CDR3, the DNA is TGTGCCAGCAGCCACGGGCCCCTCCACTTT. Translating it yields CASSHGPLHF. Full variable domain (rest looked up from reference TRBV7-9 and TRBJ1-6): DTGVSQNPRHKITKRGQNVTFRCDPISEHNRLYWYRQTLGQGPEFLTYFQNEAQLEKSRLLSDRFSAERPKGSFSTLEIQRTEQGDSAMYLCASSHGPLHFGNGTRLTVT.

The chain links TRBV6-1 to TRBJ2-5; D remains unclear. The ends were cut back, 2 bases at V and 2 bases at J, with 9 bases in the middle. Germline V CDR1 and CDR2: MNHNS, SASEGT. The CDR3 totals 14 residues. The CDR3 bases are TGTGCCAGCAGTGAAATGATACAGCAAGAGACCCAGTACTTC. Translated, it gives CASSEMIQQETQYF.

This chain joins TRBV2 and TRBJ1-4; 9 bases match TRBD1. This CDR3 has 15 amino acids. J was trimmed by 11 bases and V by 7 bases; bases with no gene match: 14. The germline V gene encodes CDR1 SNHLY and CDR2 FYNNEI. Written as DNA, the CDR3 is TGTGCCAGCAAGGGACAGGGAGGCCGGAAGGGGAAACTGTTTTTT. Protein: CASKGQGGRKGKLFF. Supplemented by reference TRBV2 and TRBJ1-4, the full variable domain reads EPEVTQTPSHQVTQMGQEVILRCVPISNHLYFYWYRQILGQKVEFLVSFYNNEISEKSEIFDDQFSVERPDGSNFTLKIRSTKLEDSAMYFCASKGQGGRKGKLFFGSGTQLSVL.

The rearrangement links TRBV2 to TRBJ1-1; no clear D. V was cut by 6 bases and J by 5 bases, with 7 bases left in between. The CDR3 loop spans 11 amino acids. Germline V gene data show CDR1 as SNHLY and CDR2 as FYNNEI. In DNA form, the CDR3 reads TGTGCCAGCAGAACAGCAACTGAAGCTTTCTTT. Its translation: CASRTATEAFF.

The CDR3 is CASSVTSLAGATGELFF. DNA for the CDR3: TGTGCCAGCAGCGTTACTAGCCTAGCGGGAGCTACCGGGGAGCTGTTTTTT. The chain employs TRBV9 and TRBJ2-2, with 10 bases matching TRBD2. The V gene end was trimmed by 2 bases and the J gene end by 5 bases; junction bases not matched to a gene: 9. CDR1 is SGDLS and CDR2 is YYNGEE in the germline V gene. This CDR3 spans 17 amino acids.

The chain employs TRBV5-6 and TRBJ1-4; tentatively, D is TRBD1 (5 bases). There are 15 residues in the CDR3. CDR1 SGHDT and CDR2 YYEEEE come from the germline V gene. The V end was cut by 4 bases, the J end by 5 bases, with 15 bases between. The CDR3 sequence: CASSEKQGANEKLFF. CDR3 in DNA: TGTGCCAGCAGCGAGAAGCAGGGTGCGAATGAAAAACTGTTTTTT.